The next 27 T cell receptor beta chains were all read from a single sample in a study of early T cells in non-severe SARS-CoV-2 infection. One entry per CDR3 protein results from TCRdb running MiXCR on the 5' RACE reads. The table records about 25,000 distinct CDR3 sequences, 4.8% of them present only once. Sequenced input: whole blood. The receptors were gathered from an adult who was a healthcare worker with PCR-confirmed SARS-CoV-2 infection or an uninfected control (not recorded which).

This clonotype was observed many times. The rearrangement joins TRBV7-8 to TRBJ2-1; 7 positions match TRBD2. Germline CDR1 reads SGHVS; CDR2 reads FQNEAQ. The CDR3 spans 18 residues. J was trimmed by 8 bases and V by 5 bases; bases with no gene match: 21. The chain's CDR3 is CASSLTTRTGTIVYEQFF. CDR3 DNA: TGTGCCAGCAGCCTGACTACGCGAACCGGGACTATAGTCTATGAGCAGTTCTTC.

This clonotype was picked up many times. The chain combines TRBV12-3 or TRBV12-4 with TRBJ1-2; unclear D gene. The CDR3 is 13 amino acids. The V end was cut by 10 bases, the J end by 6 bases, with 18 bases between. CDR3 protein: CATDSEVEDGYTF. CDR3 in DNA: TGTGCCACGGACTCCGAAGTCGAGGATGGCTACACCTTC.

The table lists this clonotype with many counts. This chain uses TRBV7-8 with TRBJ2-3; TRBD2 matches at 12 bases. Looked up from germline, CDR1 is SGHVS and CDR2 is FQNEAQ. CDR3 size: 16 residues. Losses at the gene ends were 5 bases for V and 2 bases for J; bases not matched to a gene: 5. For the CDR3, the DNA is TGTGCCAGCAGCGGGGGACTAGCGGGTCCCACAGATACGCAGTATTTT. Its translation is CASSGGLAGPTDTQYF. The entire variable domain, with the rest obtained from reference TRBV7-8 and TRBJ2-3, is as follows: GAGVSQSPRYKVAKRGQDVALRCDPISGHVSLFWYQQALGQGPEFLTYFQNEAQLDKSGLPSDRFFAERPEGSVSTLKIQRTQQEDSAVYLCASSGGLAGPTDTQYFGPGTRLTVL.

The J gene is TRBJ2-7, the V gene TRBV12-3 or TRBV12-4; 7 bases match TRBD1. This CDR3 spans 14 amino acids. The V and J ends lost 3 bases and 3 bases, in that order; junction bases with no gene match: 5. The CDR3 coding sequence is TGTGCCAGCAGTTTTGCAGGGGGTGACTACGAGCAGTACTTC. It yields the protein CASSFAGGDYEQYF.

This clonotype was detected many times. In DNA, the CDR3 is TGTGCCAGCAGTTACTTTCATCAGGGGGCGAAGGCTTTCTTT. Translating gives CASSYFHQGAKAFF. The V gene is TRBV6-5, the J gene TRBJ1-1; 8 bases align to TRBD1. V lost 1 base to trimming and J lost 11 bases; unmatched junction nucleotides: 9. This CDR3 has 14 amino acids. CDR1 is MNHEY, CDR2 SVGAGI, per germline.

In this sample, this clonotype turned up many times. V gene TRBV2 combines with J gene TRBJ2-2; D call uncertain. CDR1 and CDR2 from the germline V gene are SNHLY and FYNNEI. Trimming removed 4 bases at V and 3 bases at J, with 6 bases between. CDR3 size: 13 residues. CDR3 coding DNA: TGTGCCAGCAGTGTGCAGGACACCGGGGAGCTGTTTTTT. Its protein product is CASSVQDTGELFF.

This clonotype was seen at least ten times. V is TRBV2 and J is TRBJ2-3, with 10 bases fitting TRBD2. Germline CDR1 SNHLY, CDR2 FYNNEI. Trimming removed 3 bases from V and 2 bases from J; junction bases left unmatched: 14. The CDR3 is made up of 19 amino acids. CDR3 protein: CASSDFPGLALESTDTQYF. CDR3 in DNA: TGTGCCAGCAGTGACTTCCCGGGACTAGCGTTAGAATCCACAGATACGCAGTATTTT.

In this sample, this clonotype turned up a few times. The J gene is TRBJ2-7, the V gene TRBV27; D may be TRBD1 or TRBD2 (5 bases each). The CDR3 contains 11 residues. Trimming took off 5 bases at V and 9 bases at J, with 11 bases between the two ends. The germline V gene has CDR1 MNHEY and CDR2 SMNVEV (reference sequence). The CDR3 spells CASSQSGLQYF. The CDR3, as DNA: TGTGCCAGCAGTCAATCGGGGCTGCAGTACTTC.

This clonotype showed up many times. The chain links TRBV28 to TRBJ2-7; D uncertain. Germline CDR1 MDHEN, CDR2 SYDVKM. V was shortened by 4 bases and J by 4 bases, with 8 bases between the two germline ends. CDR3 length: 12 residues. DNA of the CDR3: TGTGCCAGCAGTTCCCCCTTGTACGAGCAGTACTTC. This gives the protein CASSSPLYEQYF.

This clonotype was counted many times. In DNA, the CDR3 is TGCAGTGCTTGCCGGGACGCCGGGAACGAGCAGTACTTC. The encoded protein is CSACRDAGNEQYF. The chain uses TRBV20-1 and TRBJ2-7; the D gene could be TRBD1 or TRBD2 (5 bases each). With 5 bases removed from V and 5 bases from J, the gap between germline ends came to 16 bases. There are 13 residues in the CDR3. The V gene's germline CDR1 is DFQATT and CDR2 SNEGSKA (reference sequence).

This clonotype was seen many times. The chain couples TRBV5-1 to TRBJ2-3; 7 bases fit TRBD1. There are 14 residues in the CDR3. V lost 4 bases to trimming and J lost 4 bases; unmatched junction nucleotides: 6. From germline, CDR1 is SGHRS and CDR2 YFSETQ. In DNA, the CDR3 is TGCGCCAGCAGCCAACGACAGGGTTCAGATACGCAGTATTTT. Encoded protein: CASSQRQGSDTQYF.

This clonotype was observed at least ten times. J is TRBJ1-1 and V is TRBV30; the D gene is possibly TRBD1 (5 bases). CDR1 and CDR2 (germline): GTSNPN, SVGIG (reference sequence). The V end lost 4 bases, the J end lost 2 bases, and 11 bases lay between the germline ends. This CDR3 comprises 13 residues. CDR3 region: CAWIGRENTEAFF. The CDR3 nucleotides are TGTGCCTGGATTGGCAGGGAAAACACTGAAGCTTTCTTT.

This clonotype was counted only a few times. The V and J genes are TRBV29-1 and TRBJ2-1, with 13 bases fitting TRBD2. The CDR3 is made up of 16 amino acids. V was pared by 3 bases and J by 0 bases, with 2 bases of the junction left unmatched. CDR1 and CDR2 (germline): SQVTM, ANQGSEA. The chain's CDR3 is CSVEGLAGSSYNEQFF. CDR3 nucleotide sequence: TGCAGCGTTGAGGGACTAGCGGGAAGCTCCTACAATGAGCAGTTCTTC.

The J gene is TRBJ2-3, the V gene TRBV4-1, with a weak D call TRBD2 (6 bases). Deletions cut 0 bases from V and 1 base from J, with 20 bases between. The CDR3 runs to 19 residues. Germline V CDR1 and CDR2: MGHRA, YSYEKL. The CDR3 region is CASSQELGLAVGGTDTQYF. The CDR3 region has the DNA TGCGCCAGCAGCCAAGAGTTGGGACTCGCAGTCGGAGGCACAGATACGCAGTATTTT.

At least ten counts were recorded for this clonotype. V gene TRBV7-8 combines with J gene TRBJ1-1; TRBD1 agrees at 7 bases. J gave up 4 bases and V 8 bases, and 10 bases lay outside the gene matches. CDR1 is SGHVS, CDR2 FQNEAQ, per germline. The length of the CDR3 is 14 residues. CDR3 coding DNA: TGTGCCAGCGCTTGGGGGGCAGGGGGCACTGAAGCTTTCTTT. Translating gives CASAWGAGGTEAFF.

This clonotype was detected ten times or more. CDR3 in amino acids: CASSFDPTGTSGRKKNIQYF. CDR3 nucleotides: TGTGCCAGCAGCTTCGACCCTACCGGGACTAGCGGGAGGAAAAAAAACATTCAGTACTTC. The chain recombines TRBV11-2 with TRBJ2-4, with 15 bases aligning to TRBD2. The CDR3 has 20 residues. Germline V gives CDR1 SGHAT, CDR2 FQNNGV. V shed 3 bases, J shed 4 bases, and the junction held 13 bases outside the gene matches.

In this sample, this clonotype turned up many times. The chain uses TRBV27 and TRBJ2-7; D gene unclear. CDR1 is MNHEY and CDR2 is SMNVEV in the germline V gene (reference sequence). Trimming removed 4 bases from V and 2 bases from J, with 9 bases in between. This CDR3 is built from 13 residues. Written as DNA, the CDR3 is TGTGCCAGCAGTTCTCCGCCGGCCTACGAGCAGTACTTC. This sequence encodes CASSSPPAYEQYF.

The sample holds many counts of this clonotype. This chain links TRBV24-1 with TRBJ1-1; tentatively, D is TRBD1 (5 bases). CDR1 is KGHDR and CDR2 is SFDVKD in the germline V gene. The CDR3 runs to 14 residues. Trimming removed 10 bases at V and 3 bases at J, with 17 bases between. The CDR3 sequence: CATSCPGPDTEAFF. The CDR3 DNA sequence: TGTGCCACTAGTTGCCCAGGGCCGGACACTGAAGCTTTCTTT.

This clonotype was seen many times. J is TRBJ1-5 and V is TRBV19; a possible D gene is TRBD1 (5 bases). V lost 5 bases, J lost 3 bases, and 8 bases lay in between. The CDR3 loop spans 13 amino acids. CDR1 is LNHDA, CDR2 SQIVND, per germline (reference sequence). As DNA, the CDR3 is TGTGCCAGTAGTTCGGACATCAATCAGCCCCAGCATTTT. Protein: CASSSDINQPQHF.

This clonotype was detected ten times or more. The V call is TRBV9, the J call TRBJ2-7; 7 nucleotides agree with TRBD1. V dropped 0 bases and J dropped 2; count of bases not matched to a gene: 5. The germline V gene has CDR1 SGDLS and CDR2 YYNGEE. This CDR3 has 15 residues. The CDR3 is CASSVDGTVAYEQYF. CDR3 DNA: TGTGCCAGCAGCGTAGACGGGACAGTAGCCTACGAGCAGTACTTC.

This clonotype turned up a few times. V gene TRBV2 combines with J gene TRBJ1-2; unclear D gene. The CDR3 is made up of 16 amino acids. Trimming stripped 4 bases from V and 4 bases from J, with 19 bases between. CDR1 is SNHLY and CDR2 is FYNNEI in the germline V gene. The CDR3 is CASSADLEDLVYGYTF. The CDR3 coding sequence is TGTGCCAGCAGTGCGGACTTGGAAGACCTCGTCTATGGCTACACCTTC. Variable domain in full (rest from reference TRBV2 and TRBJ1-2): EPEVTQTPSHQVTQMGQEVILRCVPISNHLYFYWYRQILGQKVEFLVSFYNNEISEKSEIFDDQFSVERPDGSNFTLKIRSTKLEDSAMYFCASSADLEDLVYGYTFGSGTRLTVV.

This clonotype has a count of ten or more. The chain joins TRBV25-1 to TRBJ1-1, with TRBD1 as a possible D gene (5 bases). CDR3 size: 15 residues. Trimming pared 0 bases from V and 0 bases from J, leaving 8 bases between. Germline-derived CDR1 and CDR2 are MGHDK and SYGVNS. Written as DNA, the CDR3 is TGTGCCAGCAGTGAATACGGGGCCTTGAACACTGAAGCTTTCTTT. Translated, it gives CASSEYGALNTEAFF.

This clonotype came up many times. V gene TRBV7-3 combines with J gene TRBJ2-3; D unresolved. Trimming cost V 0 bases and J 4 bases, with 11 bases left between them. CDR1 and CDR2 from the germline V gene are SGHTA and FQGTGA. The CDR3 consists of 15 residues. Here the CDR3 DNA reads TGTGCCAGCAGCTTAACGGCCCTTTCCCCAGATACGCAGTATTTT. Translated, it gives CASSLTALSPDTQYF.

The chain has TRBV25-1 and TRBJ1-1; no firm D call. V lost 1 base and J 11 bases, leaving 14 bases between the germline ends. Germline V lookup: CDR1 MGHDK, CDR2 SYGVNS. The CDR3 runs 13 residues. CDR3 protein: CASSEWWQFGAFF. The CDR3 region has the DNA TGTGCCAGCAGTGAATGGTGGCAGTTCGGCGCTTTCTTT.

This clonotype was recorded many times. The rearrangement links TRBV3-1 to TRBJ2-7; no clear D gene. The V end was cut by 7 bases, the J end by 4 bases, with 11 bases between. There are 12 residues in the CDR3. CDR1 LGHDT and CDR2 YNNKEL come from the germline V gene (reference sequence). In nucleotides, the CDR3 is TGTGCCAGCACCGCGACTGGGTACGAGCAGTACTTC. It yields the protein CASTATGYEQYF.

This clonotype was seen at least ten times. The chain employs TRBV6-6 and TRBJ2-7; D call uncertain. Between the trimmed V and J ends, which lost 2 bases and 7 bases, there was a span of 15 bases. Germline CDR1 MNHNY, CDR2 SVGAGI (reference sequence). The CDR3 has 14 residues. The CDR3 loop reads CASSYTDGKWEQYF. As DNA, the CDR3 is TGTGCCAGCAGTTACACGGACGGAAAGTGGGAGCAGTACTTC.

This clonotype was recorded at least ten times. This sequence joins TRBV6-1 and TRBJ1-6; 9 bases line up with TRBD1. CDR1 and CDR2 from the germline V gene are MNHNS and SASEGT. J was trimmed by 7 bases and V by 6 bases; bases with no gene match: 7. The CDR3 is 15 residues long. CDR3 sequence reads: CASRQGAVGNSPLHF. The CDR3 region has the DNA TGTGCCAGCAGACAGGGGGCTGTCGGGAATTCACCCCTCCACTTT.